The 31 T cell receptor beta chains given below trace back to one sample, sequenced in a study of T cell changes during pregnancy in multiple sclerosis. The assay was immunoSEQ multiplex PCR, and TCRdb's table has in-frame clones only and misses some. This table has some 17,000 clones, roughly 86% appearing once. Sequenced here: CD8+ T cells from peripheral blood mononuclear cells, sampled after pregnancy. Source of these receptors: a female donor in good health, enrolled as a control in a pregnancy study.

V and J are TRBV7-9 and TRBJ1-1; D remains unclear. CDR1 and CDR2 (germline): SEHNR, FQNEAQ (reference sequence). V lost 7 bases to trimming and J lost 11 bases, with 14 bases between them. This CDR3 is built from 11 residues. This CDR3 is CASISPTEAFF. CDR3 nucleotides: TGTGCCAGCATCTCCCCCACGGAGGCTTTCTTT. Full variable domain (rest looked up from reference TRBV7-9 and TRBJ1-1): DTGVSQNPRHKITKRGQNVTFRCDPISEHNRLYWYRQTLGQGPEFLTYFQNEAQLEKSRLLSDRFSAERPKGSFSTLEIQRTEQGDSAMYLCASISPTEAFFGQGTRLTVV.

The CDR3 DNA reads as TGTGCCAGCAGCTCTAACGGGGGCGAGCAGTACTTC. Its translation: CASSSNGGEQYF. V usage is TRBV7-8 and J usage is TRBJ2-7; D perhaps matches TRBD2 (6 bases). The length of the CDR3 is 12 residues. V lost 4 bases and J 6 bases, leaving 10 bases between the germline ends. Germline V gene data show CDR1 as SGHVS and CDR2 as FQNEAQ. Supplemented by reference TRBV7-8 and TRBJ2-7, the full variable domain reads GAGVSQSPRYKVAKRGQDVALRCDPISGHVSLFWYQQALGQGPEFLTYFQNEAQLDKSGLPSDRFFAERPEGSVSTLKIQRTQQEDSAVYLCASSSNGGEQYFGPGTRLTVT.

In this sample, this clone turned up once. The chain couples TRBV4-1 to TRBJ2-7; 9 positions match TRBD2. Trimming removed 4 bases from V and 0 bases from J; junction bases left unmatched: 7. There are 16 residues in the CDR3. Germline lookup yields CDR1 MGHRA and CDR2 YSYEKL. This CDR3 reads CASSLISGGDSYEQYF. The CDR3 DNA reads TGCGCCAGCAGCCTGATTAGCGGGGGTGACTCCTACGAGCAGTACTTC.

The gene calls are TRBV5-4 and TRBJ2-5, with D perhaps TRBD2 (6 bases). Judging by the DNA end, TRBJ2-7 fits better; the J call may be wrong. Germline values: CDR1 SGHNT, CDR2 YYREEE (reference sequence). The CDR3 spans 16 residues. The CDR3 here is CASSLELGGALHEQYF. DNA of the CDR3: TGTGCCAGCAGCTTGGAACTTGGCGGGGCCCTACACGAGCAGTACTTC.

The rearrangement uses TRBV18 and TRBJ2-1; 13 bases fit TRBD2. The length of the CDR3 is 19 residues. With V trimmed by 3 bases and J by 1 base, 9 bases remained unmatched. CDR1 and CDR2 from the germline V gene are KGHSH and LQKENI. DNA for the CDR3: TGTGCCAGCTCACCTACGGGACTAGCGGGGATTATGTCCTACAATGAGCAGTTCTTC. This encodes CASSPTGLAGIMSYNEQFF.

The rearrangement uses TRBV29-1 and TRBJ1-1; 7 bases map to TRBD1. The CDR3 covers 11 residues. J gave up 11 bases and V 3 bases, and 6 bases lay outside the gene matches. CDR1 SQVTM and CDR2 ANQGSEA come from the germline V gene. The CDR3 DNA reads as TGCAGCGTTGATGTACAGGGGAGTGCTTTCTTT. Protein sequence: CSVDVQGSAFF.

This chain joins TRBV27 and TRBJ2-7, with 7 bases matching TRBD1. The CDR3 is 15 residues long. After removal of 3 bases from V and 2 bases from J, the junction contained 7 bases not matched to a gene. The germline CDR1 and CDR2 sequences are MNHEY and SMNVEV (reference sequence). For the CDR3, the DNA is TGTGCCAGCAGTTTCCTGACAGGGATCCCCTACGAGCAGTACTTC. It specifies CASSFLTGIPYEQYF.

Sample share makes this clone medium-sized. This chain connects TRBV19 to TRBJ2-6, with 10 positions matching TRBD1. The junction had 5 bases not matched to a gene; V was cut back by 9 bases and J by 0 bases. The V gene's germline CDR1 is LNHDA and CDR2 SQIVND (reference sequence). CDR3 length: 16 residues. This CDR3 reads CASSGTGVSGANVLTF. The CDR3 region has the DNA TGTGCCAGCTCCGGGACAGGGGTCTCTGGGGCCAACGTCCTGACTTTC.

A remark on this clone: The junction departs from germline at one end; a sequencing error may be responsible. This sample includes further DNA sequences coding for the same CDR3. The gene calls are TRBV10-2 and TRBJ1-1, with D hard to call. The length of the CDR3 is 13 residues. The germline gives CDR1 WSHSY, CDR2 SAAADI. The DNA for the CDR3 is TGCGCCAGCAGGTATAGCATGAACACTGAAGCTTTCTTC. It translates to CASRYSMNTEAFF.

This clone appeared a single time. This chain links TRBV2 with TRBJ1-2, with D possibly being TRBD1 (6 bases). Germline V gene lookup returns CDR1 SNHLY and CDR2 FYNNEI. CDR3 length equals 16 residues. Trimming removed 3 bases from V and 3 bases from J, with 17 bases in between. CDR3 DNA sequence: TGTGCCAGCAGTGATAGGTACAGGGATCTTGACTATGGCTACACCTTC. This gives the protein CASSDRYRDLDYGYTF. Combining the CDR3 with reference TRBV2 and TRBJ1-2 gives the whole variable domain EPEVTQTPSHQVTQMGQEVILRCVPISNHLYFYWYRQILGQKVEFLVSFYNNEISEKSEIFDDQFSVERPDGSNFTLKIRSTKLEDSAMYFCASSDRYRDLDYGYTFGSGTRLTVV.

The rearrangement joins TRBV27 to TRBJ1-2, with 8 bases aligning to TRBD1. V lost 8 bases, J lost 5 bases, and 7 bases stayed unmatched. This CDR3 is built from 13 residues. Looked up from germline, CDR1 is MNHEY and CDR2 is SMNVEV (reference sequence). DNA of the CDR3: TGTGCCAGCCGTCCGGGGACAGGTTATGGCTACACCTTC. This gives the protein CASRPGTGYGYTF.

This chain joins TRBV6-6 and TRBJ1-5; TRBD1 might be the D (6 bases). With 2 bases removed from V and 0 bases from J, the gap between germline ends came to 11 bases. Germline loops: CDR1 MNHNY, CDR2 SVGAGI (reference sequence). The CDR3 loop spans 16 amino acids. The CDR3 protein is CASSYRQVNSNQPQHF. CDR3 bases: TGTGCCAGCAGTTACCGACAGGTGAATAGCAATCAGCCCCAGCATTTT.

The chain joins TRBV4-1 to TRBJ2-7; 7 positions match TRBD1. This CDR3 region has 15 residues. CDR1 and CDR2 (germline): MGHRA, YSYEKL. Trimming at V came to 3 bases and at J to 3 bases, leaving 8 bases not matched to a gene. For the CDR3, the DNA is TGCGCCAGCAGCCACCGACAGGGAGAGGGCTACGAGCAGTACTTC. Residues: CASSHRQGEGYEQYF.

This clone occurred once. This chain connects TRBV19 to TRBJ2-1, with unresolved D. In germline, CDR1 is LNHDA, CDR2 SQIVND (reference sequence). The length of the CDR3 is 18 residues. V gave up 4 bases and J gave up 8 bases, with 27 bases separating them. CDR3 sequence: CASSTTLLARYADDEQFF. The CDR3, as DNA: TGTGCCAGTAGTACAACCCTTCTGGCTAGGTACGCGGATGATGAGCAGTTCTTC.

The chain is built from TRBV6-4 and TRBJ2-1; 8 bases map to TRBD2. In germline, CDR1 is MRHNA, CDR2 SNTAGT. J was trimmed by 7 bases and V by 3 bases; bases with no gene match: 5. The CDR3 consists of 14 residues. CDR3 nucleotide sequence: TGTGCCAGCAGTGATGCCGGGGGGGCGAATGAGCAGTTCTTC. This gives the protein CASSDAGGANEQFF.

This clone occurred a few times. This chain links TRBV7-9 with TRBJ1-1, with a weak D call TRBD1 (5 bases). From germline, CDR1 is SEHNR and CDR2 FQNEAQ (reference sequence). V dropped 5 bases and J dropped 3 bases, with 7 bases sitting between them. CDR3 size: 12 residues. The CDR3 DNA is TGTGCCAGCAGCACAGGCGACACTGAAGCTTTCTTT. This gives the protein CASSTGDTEAFF.

The chain recombines TRBV7-9 with TRBJ2-7; no clear D gene. This CDR3 has 11 residues. CDR1 SEHNR and CDR2 FQNEAQ come from the germline V gene (reference sequence). V shed 5 bases and J shed 7 bases, with 9 bases lying between them. The CDR3 spells CASSKSLEQYF. For the CDR3, the DNA is TGTGCCAGCAGCAAAAGCCTAGAGCAGTACTTC. Supplemented by reference TRBV7-9 and TRBJ2-7, the full variable domain reads DTGVSQNPRHKITKRGQNVTFRCDPISEHNRLYWYRQTLGQGPEFLTYFQNEAQLEKSRLLSDRFSAERPKGSFSTLEIQRTEQGDSAMYLCASSKSLEQYFGPGTRLTVT.

The chain uses TRBV6-4 and TRBJ2-2, with TRBD2 matching over 8 bases. The CDR3 contains 16 residues. Germline assignment: CDR1 MRHNA and CDR2 SNTAGT. The J segment lost 4 bases and the V segment lost 0 bases, leaving 4 bases of the junction unmatched. In DNA, the CDR3 is TGTGCCAGCAGTGACTCGGTAGCGGGGCCCACCGGGGAGCTGTTTTTT. Translation gives CASSDSVAGPTGELFF.

The chain recombines TRBV2 with TRBJ1-5, with TRBD1 matching 10 bases. With V trimmed by 1 base and J by 4 bases, 7 bases remained unmatched. Germline V gene sequence: CDR1 SNHLY, CDR2 FYNNEI. The CDR3 contains 17 residues. The DNA of the CDR3 is TGTGCCAGCAGTGAAGTCCCGGGACAGGGGTCGAATCAGCCCCAGCATTTT. Translating it yields CASSEVPGQGSNQPQHF.

The chain has TRBV9 and TRBJ1-1; the D is unclear. V lost 4 bases and J lost 1, with 8 bases in between. CDR3 length equals 13 residues. Germline CDR1 SGDLS, CDR2 YYNGEE. The CDR3 sequence is CASSPLPNTEAFF. CDR3 in DNA: TGTGCCAGCAGCCCCCTTCCGAACACTGAAGCTTTCTTT.

The V and J genes are TRBV5-1 and TRBJ2-1, with 9 positions matching TRBD2. V trimming: 6 bases; J trimming: 7 bases; junction bases outside the gene matches: 11. This CDR3 spans 15 amino acids. Germline V gene data show CDR1 as SGHRS and CDR2 as YFSETQ. DNA for the CDR3: TGCGCCAGCACCCTAGCGGGATACCCCGAAAATGAGCAGTTCTTC. Amino acid sequence: CASTLAGYPENEQFF.

This clone has a handful of counts. The chain joins TRBV27 to TRBJ1-2, with TRBD1 as a possible D gene (5 bases). The CDR3 loop spans 11 amino acids. CDR1 MNHEY and CDR2 SMNVEV come from the germline V gene (reference sequence). Trimming shortened V by 7 bases and J by 8 bases, and 11 bases separated the two germline ends. CDR3 sequence: CASIGVGGYTF. The CDR3 bases are TGTGCCAGCATAGGGGTGGGCGGCTACACCTTC.

In its sample, this clone is medium-sized (0.01 to 0.1%). The chain uses TRBV13 and TRBJ2-7; the match to TRBD1 covers 9 bases. The CDR3 has 13 amino acids. Losses at the gene ends were 5 bases for V and 4 bases for J; bases not matched to a gene: 3. In germline, CDR1 is PRHDT, CDR2 FYEKMQ (reference sequence). The CDR3 reads CASSPGQGYEQYF. In nucleotides, the CDR3 is TGTGCCAGCAGCCCAGGACAGGGGTACGAGCAGTACTTC.

The CDR3 reads CASSLWGSGGDGYGYTF. CDR3 DNA: TGTGCCAGCAGCTTATGGGGTTCTGGGGGCGACGGCTATGGCTACACCTTC. J is TRBJ1-2 and V is TRBV7-8; tentative D call: TRBD1 (6 bases). CDR3 length: 17 residues. CDR1 and CDR2 from the germline V gene are SGHVS and FQNEAQ. V dropped 2 bases and J dropped 4 bases, with 20 bases sitting between them. Looking up the rest from reference TRBV7-8 and TRBJ1-2 gives the full variable domain: GAGVSQSPRYKVAKRGQDVALRCDPISGHVSLFWYQQALGQGPEFLTYFQNEAQLDKSGLPSDRFFAERPEGSVSTLKIQRTQQEDSAVYLCASSLWGSGGDGYGYTFGSGTRLTVV.

The genes are TRBV14 and TRBJ2-2; 7 nucleotides align to TRBD1. Germline values: CDR1 SGHDN, CDR2 FVKESK. The length of the CDR3 is 16 residues. V was clipped by 0 bases and J by 3 bases; unmatched bases: 4. The CDR3 DNA sequence: TGTGCCAGCAGCCAAGAGGACAGGACCTACACCGGGGAGCTGTTTTTT. Amino acid sequence: CASSQEDRTYTGELFF.

The chain uses TRBV6-1 and TRBJ1-2; D gene ambiguous. This CDR3 is 15 amino acids long. Germline-derived CDR1 and CDR2 are MNHNS and SASEGT. The V end was cut by 2 bases, the J end by 3 bases, with 13 bases between. CDR3 sequence: CASSELRYGDYGYTF. The CDR3 DNA sequence: TGTGCCAGCAGTGAACTACGGTACGGTGACTATGGCTACACCTTC.

The chain recombines TRBV6-1 with TRBJ1-1; 8 bases line up with TRBD1. CDR1 and CDR2 (germline): MNHNS, SASEGT. The V gene end was trimmed by 4 bases and the J gene end by 6 bases; junction bases not matched to a gene: 10. The CDR3 consists of 15 residues. The CDR3 sequence: CASSAQDRGAAEAFF. Here the CDR3 DNA reads TGTGCCAGCAGTGCCCAAGACAGGGGCGCGGCTGAAGCTTTCTTT.

This rearrangement joins TRBV2 to TRBJ2-7, with D possibly TRBD1 on 7 matching bases. V shed 8 bases and J shed 3 bases, with 23 bases lying between them. The CDR3 runs to 16 residues. Germline-derived CDR1 and CDR2 are SNHLY and FYNNEI. CDR3 residues: CASHTVGGGLIYEQYF. The CDR3 DNA follows: TGTGCCAGCCATACTGTTGGAGGGGGCTTGATCTACGAGCAGTACTTC.

The chain employs TRBV19 and TRBJ2-1, with D possibly being TRBD2 (5 bases). The CDR3 loop spans 14 amino acids. Deletions cut 5 bases from V and 5 bases from J, with 13 bases between. Germline V gene data show CDR1 as LNHDA and CDR2 as SQIVND (reference sequence). The CDR3 DNA sequence: TGTGCCAGTAGTGCTCCTACGGGGAACAATGAGCAGTTCTTC. This gives the protein CASSAPTGNNEQFF. The variable domain in full, completed from reference TRBV19 and TRBJ2-1, reads DGGITQSPKYLFRKEGQNVTLSCEQNLNHDAMYWYRQDPGQGLRLIYYSQIVNDFQKGDIAEGYSVSREKKESFPLTVTSAQKNPTAFYLCASSAPTGNNEQFFGPGTRLTVL.

The chain joins TRBV19 to TRBJ1-2; D is unclear. CDR3 length equals 10 residues. The V end lost 9 bases, the J end lost 5 bases, and 7 bases lay between the germline ends. Germline V lookup: CDR1 LNHDA, CDR2 SQIVND (reference sequence). CDR3: CASGGYGYTF. The CDR3 DNA sequence: TGTGCCAGCGGAGGGTATGGCTACACCTTC.

A few counts support this clone. The chain joins TRBV9 to TRBJ1-1; D may be TRBD1 (6 bases). V lost 4 bases to trimming and J lost 4 bases, with 17 bases between them. The CDR3 is 15 amino acids. Germline V gene data show CDR1 as SGDLS and CDR2 as YYNGEE. Here the CDR3 reads CASSPGPRGGTEAFF. The CDR3 coding sequence is TGTGCCAGCAGCCCCGGTCCTCGAGGGGGCACTGAAGCTTTCTTT.